This is a list of T cell receptor beta chains from one sample in a study of control samples from healthy donors and cancer patients. The method was immunoSEQ multiplex PCR; TCRdb's version includes in-frame clones alone and lacks a portion of them. This table holds about 22,000 clones, around 84% found once. Sample: PBMCs. Every receptor here comes from a man aged 60 to 69 with colorectal cancer. Both conserved end residues are part of each CDR3. The D gene is left open where the match is weak. Clone size appears in some rows only: once, few, many, or a class for an expanded clone.

NA | few | TRBJ2-2 | TRBV6-4 | TGTGCCAGCCGAGGAAGCAGCATCGGGGAGCTGTTTTTT | CASRGSSIGELFF
NA | NA | TRBJ2-2 | TRBV6-5 | TGTGCCAGCAGGATGGGCACCGGGGAGCTGTTTTTT | CASRMGTGELFF
NA | NA | TRBJ1-2 | TRBV20-1 | TGCAGTGCTAGTGACGGACAGAGGAGGACTAACTATGGCTACACCTTC | CSASDGQRRTNYGYTF
NA | NA | TRBJ1-2 | TRBV19 | TGTGCCAGTAGTATATCCTTAACGGGGTACCGAAACTATGGCTACACCTTC | CASSISLTGYRNYGYTF
NA | NA | TRBJ1-5 | TRBV11-2 | TGTGCCAGCAGCTTAGACCTTAATCAGCCCCAGCATTTT | CASSLDLNQPQHF
NA | NA | TRBJ1-5 | TRBV23-1 | TGCGCCAGCAACGGGACATTCATAAGATATCAGCCCCAGCATTTT | CASNGTFIRYQPQHF
NA | NA | TRBJ2-5 | TRBV14 | TGTGCCAGCAGCCACTACCAAGAGACCCAGTACTTC | CASSHYQETQYF
NA | few | TRBJ1-2 | TRBV30 | TGTGCCTGGGTAGCCAGAACTAACTATGGCTACACCTTC | CAWVARTNYGYTF
NA | NA | TRBJ2-3 | TRBV24-1 | TGTGCCACCAGTGATTTCAAGGAAACAGATACGCAGTATTTT | CATSDFKETDTQYF
NA | NA | TRBJ1-4 | TRBV9 | TGTGCCAGCAGCGTAGCTAGAGGGGACGGATTATTTGCAACTAATGAAAAACTGTTTTTT | CASSVARGDGLFATNEKLFF
NA | few | TRBJ1-2 | TRBV4-3 | TGCGCCAGCAGCCAAGAAGTCGACCGCCTTGGCTATGGCTACACCTTC | CASSQEVDRLGYGYTF
NA | NA | TRBJ2-2 | TRBV2 | TGTGCCAGGGGGGCCGGGGAGCTGTTTTTT | CARGAGELFF